Presented here are 18 T cell receptor beta chains from one specimen sequenced in a study of blood T cell repertoires in COVID-19. Generated by immunoSEQ multiplex PCR, the TCRdb table keeps only in-frame clones and is missing some. The sample has 250,000 or so clones, about four fifths seen once; the top ten hold 7.5% to 10%. The sample taken for sequencing was peripheral blood. The receptor set was obtained from a man aged 80 or over with acute or convalescent COVID-19.

The rearrangement joins TRBV5-4 to TRBJ1-6; D remains unclear. The CDR3 runs 17 residues. Looked up from germline, CDR1 is SGHNT and CDR2 is YYREEE (reference sequence). Trimming stripped 3 bases from V and 2 bases from J, with 15 bases between. The CDR3 loop is CASSSAGGPTYNSPLHF. The CDR3 coding sequence is TGTGCCAGCAGCTCGGCAGGTGGGCCAACCTATAATTCACCCCTCCACTTT.

The V gene is TRBV21-1, the J gene TRBJ2-7; TRBD1, the D gene given by the table, was not confirmed from the DNA. TRBV21-1 is described as a pseudogene. The CDR3 totals 15 residues. CDR3 loop: CASSRTRDRVNEQYF. CDR3 in DNA: TGTGCCAGCAGCAGGACCCGGGACAGGGTGAACGAGCAGTACTTC.

The rearrangement links TRBV7-9 to TRBJ2-7, with a possible D match to TRBD1 (6 bases). V was trimmed by 5 bases and J by 3 bases, leaving 11 bases between them. CDR3 length equals 13 residues. From germline, CDR1 is SEHNR and CDR2 FQNEAQ (reference sequence). CDR3 region: CASSLQGFYEQYF. In DNA, the CDR3 is TGTGCCAGCAGCCTCCAGGGGTTCTACGAGCAGTACTTC. Using reference TRBV7-9 and TRBJ2-7 for the parts outside the CDR3, the full variable domain is DTGVSQNPRHKITKRGQNVTFRCDPISEHNRLYWYRQTLGQGPEFLTYFQNEAQLEKSRLLSDRFSAERPKGSFSTLEIQRTEQGDSAMYLCASSLQGFYEQYFGPGTRLTVT.

The chain carries TRBV7-2 and TRBJ2-7; D not certain. V was cut by 0 bases and J by 0 bases, with 3 bases left in between. The CDR3 length is 13 residues. Germline CDR1 SGHTA, CDR2 FQGNSA. DNA for the CDR3: TGTGCCAGCAGCTTAGCCAGCTCCTACGAGCAGTACTTC. This codes for CASSLASSYEQYF.

The J gene is TRBJ1-2, the V gene TRBV28, with 7 positions matching TRBD1. CDR3 length: 14 residues. The ends lost 6 bases at V and 2 bases at J; junction bases unmatched: 6. From germline, CDR1 is MDHEN and CDR2 SYDVKM. CDR3: CASRRPGQNYGYTF. The CDR3 coding sequence is TGTGCCAGCAGGCGCCCGGGACAGAACTATGGCTACACCTTC.

The count of this clone is one. The rearrangement joins TRBV28 to TRBJ1-5, with a weak D call TRBD1 (5 bases). The V gene's germline CDR1 is MDHEN and CDR2 SYDVKM. The CDR3 length is 14 residues. V lost 10 bases, J lost 5 bases, and 18 bases lay in between. CDR3: CATSSGGVYQPQHF. The CDR3 DNA reads TGTGCCACCTCATCGGGAGGGGTCTATCAGCCCCAGCATTTT.

This clone was seen a few times. CDR3 bases: TGTGCCAGTAGAGTTAGGACAGGAACCTACGAGCAGTACTTC. It encodes CASRVRTGTYEQYF. V is TRBV19 and J is TRBJ2-7; the match to TRBD1 covers 7 bases. V trimming: 6 bases; J trimming: 2 bases; junction bases outside the gene matches: 7. CDR3 length equals 14 residues. Germline loops: CDR1 LNHDA, CDR2 SQIVND (reference sequence).

This clone has a handful of counts. V and J are TRBV6-5 and TRBJ1-5; D might be TRBD1 (6 bases). The CDR3 is made up of 15 amino acids. Trimming pared 6 bases from V and 3 bases from J, leaving 15 bases between. Germline lookup yields CDR1 MNHEY and CDR2 SVGAGI. The CDR3, as DNA: TGTGCCAGCAGATCCGGGACAAATAACAATCAGCCCCAGCATTTT. As protein: CASRSGTNNNQPQHF.

A few counts support this clone. The CDR3, as DNA: TGTGCCAGTAGTATCCTGGGAGTCACCATGAACACTGAAGCTTTCTTT. It yields the protein CASSILGVTMNTEAFF. The rearrangement joins TRBV19 to TRBJ1-1; no clear D gene. CDR1 and CDR2 from the germline V gene are LNHDA and SQIVND (reference sequence). Trimming pared 3 bases from V and 0 bases from J, leaving 14 bases between. This CDR3 has 16 amino acids.

V usage is TRBV7-2 and J usage is TRBJ2-3, with D hard to call. This CDR3 contains 12 residues. Germline values: CDR1 SGHTA, CDR2 FQGNSA. Trimming took off 5 bases at V and 5 bases at J, with 8 bases between the two ends. The chain's CDR3 is CASSPTQDTQYF. The CDR3 DNA reads TGTGCCAGCAGCCCGACTCAAGATACGCAGTATTTT.

This sequence joins TRBV30 and TRBJ2-2; D might be TRBD2 (6 bases). The CDR3 covers 15 residues. The V gene lost 1 base and the J gene lost 2 bases, with 11 bases spanning the gap. The germline gives CDR1 GTSNPN, CDR2 SVGIG (reference sequence). The CDR3 is CAWSGGVLNTGELFF. CDR3 bases: TGTGCCTGGAGTGGGGGGGTTCTCAACACCGGGGAGCTGTTTTTT.

V and J are TRBV7-9 and TRBJ2-3; 12 nucleotides line up with TRBD1. Trimming at V came to 5 bases and at J to 2 bases, leaving 5 bases not matched to a gene. This CDR3 spans 16 amino acids. Germline CDR1 and CDR2: SEHNR and FQNEAQ (reference sequence). The CDR3 DNA is TGTGCCAGCAGCCAGGGGACAGGGGGCTTCACAGATACGCAGTATTTT. Its translation is CASSQGTGGFTDTQYF.

In this sample, this clone turned up a few times. The chain carries TRBV11-1 and TRBJ1-4; perhaps TRBD1 as D (6 bases). Germline lookup yields CDR1 SGHAT and CDR2 FQDESV (reference sequence). The CDR3 is 15 amino acids. V dropped 8 bases and J dropped 10 bases, with 23 bases sitting between them. CDR3 nucleotides: TGTGCCAGCCACCCGGGGACATCGGTGATTGCAAAACTGTTTTTT. Amino acid sequence: CASHPGTSVIAKLFF.

The chain couples TRBV2 to TRBJ1-2; D uncertain. The germline V gene encodes CDR1 SNHLY and CDR2 FYNNEI. The CDR3 totals 13 residues. The V end lost 3 bases, the J end lost 4 bases, and 9 bases lay between the germline ends. For the CDR3, the DNA is TGTGCCAGCAGTGATTCAGGACTCTATGGCTACACCTTC. Its protein product is CASSDSGLYGYTF.

The chain carries TRBV6-4 and TRBJ2-7, with TRBD2 identical over 16 bases. CDR1 and CDR2 (germline): MRHNA, SNTAGT. This CDR3 has 19 residues. Losses at the gene ends were 0 bases for V and 6 bases for J; bases not matched to a gene: 11. The CDR3 DNA reads TGTGCCAGCAGTGACTCAGGGACTAGCGGGGGGGTTGGACGCGGCGAGCAGTACTTC. Protein product: CASSDSGTSGGVGRGEQYF.

With regard to this clone: The same CDR3 can be traced to other DNA sequences in this sample. The chain has TRBV18 and TRBJ2-2; weak D call: TRBD2 (6 bases). CDR3 length: 15 residues. Between the trimmed V and J ends, which lost 6 bases and 3 bases, there was a span of 14 bases. Germline CDR1 reads KGHSH; CDR2 reads LQKENI. The CDR3 DNA follows: TGTGCCAGCTCCCCTAGGGACTTATACACCGGGGAGCTGTTTTTT. It is translated as CASSPRDLYTGELFF.

V is TRBV6-5 and J is TRBJ1-2; D gene unclear. Trimming removed 3 bases from V and 6 bases from J, with 17 bases in between. Per germline, CDR1 MNHEY and CDR2 SVGAGI. The CDR3 sequence is 15 residues long. The CDR3 DNA is TGTGCCAGCAGTTATTCCGGCCGCGCGGGAGATGGCTACACCTTC. Translating it yields CASSYSGRAGDGYTF.

The V call is TRBV6-2 or TRBV6-3, the J call TRBJ1-1; D is uncertain. There are 16 residues in the CDR3. Germline V lookup: CDR1 MNHEY, CDR2 SVGEGT. V was trimmed by 0 bases and J by 3 bases, leaving 14 bases between them. The CDR3, as DNA: TGTGCCAGCAGTTACTCGCCGGGGTCGACGCACACTGAAGCTTTCTTT. Translation gives CASSYSPGSTHTEAFF.